This T cell receptor (beta chain) was recovered during a study of T cell repertoires in cytomegalovirus infection (dated by TCRdb to between 2017 and 2020). Regarding the complete study: Recently identified HLA-C-restricted CMV epitopes, whose presentation resists viral immunomodulation, were targeted by peptide stimulations together with well-studied HLA-B-restricted epitopes. The HLA type of each donor mattered for the analysis, because public TCR beta signatures pointed to carriage of CMV infection along with the matching HLA type. Findings and caveats that apply to the study as a whole: The ex vivo response was dominated by HLA-C-restricted CMV-specific TCR beta clonotypes, which also provided the single most frequent clonotype in two of eight donors. In both this cohort and an independent approximately 350-donor cohort, the cumulative frequency of public TCR beta family members distinguished carriers of CMV infection plus the relevant HLA type.

The junction shows trimming of 7 bases on V and 4 bases on J, plus 11 bases between the germline ends. CDR1 and CDR2 were assigned from the germline V gene as SGHTA and FQGNSA. Reading from cysteine to phenylalanine, the CDR3 counts 13 amino acids. This entry keeps only the CDR3 DNA: 39 bases, framed from base 1. In this sample, this clonotype turned up many times. Its antigen target is currently unknown. Base quality data are lacking; no much larger clone is found one base away. The treatment or condition label for this specimen denotes: in vitro stimulation with specific CMV peptide epitopes to enrich CMV-specific T cells. The run used an Illumina HiSeq 1500. TCRdb's own reprocessing of the public reads used fastp at Q25 and MiXCR and kept productive beta chains. Each CDR3 protein appears once, grouped with its most common genes and DNA. The sample includes roughly 500,000 distinct CDR3 sequences, with roughly a third observed a single time. In total, the top ten clones hold 15% to 20% of the sample.

This sequence originates from a human donor in good health (CMV status not recorded). Some clones in this sample may be carry-over from other donors' samples. The chain was built from TRBV7-2 and TRBJ2-1; a confident D gene designation cannot be given. Material: cultured PBMCs, obtained from culture after CMV antigen stimulation. The CDR3 protein sequence reads: CASTPRSYNEQFF. The DNA is as follows: TGTGCCAGCACCCCCCGGAGTTACAATGAGCAGTTCTTC.